The 14 T cell receptor beta chains listed next were all sequenced from one sample in a study of cytomegalovirus exposure and HLA in healthy donors. Vbeta (60) and Jbeta (13) primers were used in the PCR. The repertoire was sequenced with immunoSEQ multiplex PCR; TCRdb's copy has only in-frame clones and lacks some. The table has over 200,000 clones, 80% to 90% seen once. The sequencing input was PBMCs. Receptors originate from a woman aged 18 to 35 in good health and CMV-seronegative.

The J gene is TRBJ1-5, the V gene TRBV27; a possible D gene is TRBD1 (6 bases). V lost 5 bases and J lost 4, with 27 bases in between. The CDR3 totals 19 residues. Germline V gives CDR1 MNHEY, CDR2 SMNVEV (reference sequence). CDR3 in amino acids: CASSRTLPQGPSYNQPQHF. The CDR3 DNA is TGTGCCAGCAGTAGAACTCTTCCACAGGGCCCAAGTTATAATCAGCCCCAGCATTTT.

V gene TRBV29-1 combines with J gene TRBJ1-2; 8 bases agree with TRBD1. V was clipped by 3 bases and J by 8 bases; unmatched bases: 5. The germline V gene encodes CDR1 SQVTM and CDR2 ANQGSEA. CDR3 length: 12 amino acids. The CDR3 spells CSVDRQGLGYTF. CDR3 sequence (DNA): TGCAGCGTTGATAGACAGGGGTTAGGCTACACCTTC. Complete variable domain (other parts from reference TRBV29-1 and TRBJ1-2): SAVISQKPSRDICQRGTSLTIQCQVDSQVTMMFWYRQQPGQSLTLIATANQGSEATYESGFVIDKFPISRPNLTFSTLTVSNMSPEDSSIYLCSVDRQGLGYTFGSGTRLTVV.

This sequence joins TRBV7-9 and TRBJ2-7; possible D gene TRBD2, 5 bases. This CDR3 spans 14 amino acids. The V end lost 2 bases, the J end lost 3 bases, and 11 bases lay between the germline ends. Germline-derived CDR1 and CDR2 are SEHNR and FQNEAQ (reference sequence). The CDR3 sequence: CASSLSASSYEQYF. The CDR3 DNA sequence: TGTGCCAGCAGCTTATCGGCTAGCAGCTACGAGCAGTACTTC.

This clone was recorded only once. This chain connects TRBV7-2 to TRBJ1-2; perhaps TRBD1 as D (6 bases). V was pared by 2 bases and J by 6 bases, with 16 bases between. The CDR3 runs to 15 residues. Germline CDR1 is SGHTA and CDR2 is FQGNSA. The CDR3 DNA follows: TGTGCCAGCAGCTTATATCCAGGGGTTCGCAATGGCTACACCTTC. Translating it yields CASSLYPGVRNGYTF.

The rearrangement links TRBV30 to TRBJ1-1, with TRBD1 as a possible D gene (6 bases). V gave up 5 bases and J gave up 4 bases, with 14 bases separating them. CDR1 is GTSNPN, CDR2 SVGIG, per germline (reference sequence). The CDR3 is made up of 13 amino acids. The CDR3 spells CAWGGLGTTEAFF. CDR3 nucleotides: TGTGCCTGGGGGGGCCTTGGGACCACTGAAGCTTTCTTT.

CDR3 DNA: TGTGCCAGCAGCGCCGCGATAGCGGGAGAGCCATACGTTCAGACCCAGTACTTC. Residues: CASSAAIAGEPYVQTQYF. The V and J genes are TRBV13 and TRBJ2-5; 9 bases are shared with TRBD2. V was pared by 5 bases and J by 6 bases, with 19 bases of the junction left unmatched. The V gene's germline CDR1 is PRHDT and CDR2 FYEKMQ (reference sequence). The CDR3 covers 18 residues.

J is TRBJ1-1 and V is TRBV21-1; TRBD1, the table's D call, was not compared with the DNA. TRBV21-1 is shown as a pseudogene. The CDR3 length is 13 residues. The CDR3 is CASRYRVGTEAFF. The CDR3 bases are TGTGCCAGCAGGTACAGGGTGGGCACTGAAGCTTTCTTT.

Here the CDR3 DNA reads TGCGCCAGCAGCAAGGGGCTATTACAGGGGGCGGGCGGCTACACCTTC. Translating it yields CASSKGLLQGAGGYTF. The chain combines TRBV4-3 with TRBJ1-2; 9 positions agree with TRBD1. The CDR3 is 16 amino acids. Germline V lookup: CDR1 LGHNA, CDR2 YSLEER. Germline trimming cut 5 bases from V and 8 bases from J; bases unmatched to any gene: 15.

The DNA of the CDR3 is TGTGCCAGCAGTTTAATGCTAGCGGGAGCAGATACGCAGTATTTT. Protein product: CASSLMLAGADTQYF. The chain couples TRBV27 to TRBJ2-3; 10 nucleotides align to TRBD2. J lost 4 bases, V lost 2 bases, and 3 bases had no gene match. Per germline, CDR1 MNHEY and CDR2 SMNVEV (reference sequence). There are 15 residues in the CDR3.

V usage is TRBV11-2 and J usage is TRBJ1-1; D is possibly TRBD1 (5 bases). Germline V gene lookup returns CDR1 SGHAT and CDR2 FQNNGV. The CDR3 length is 14 residues. Trimming took 5 bases from V and 4 from J, leaving 14 bases between them. The CDR3, as DNA: TGTGCCAGCAGCCATCGACAGTTGGGCACTGAAGCTTTCTTT. Protein sequence: CASSHRQLGTEAFF.

V usage is TRBV7-6 and J usage is TRBJ2-1, with D perhaps TRBD1 (5 bases). The V and J ends lost 0 bases and 7 bases respectively, with 13 bases between them. The CDR3 is 15 residues long. Per germline, CDR1 SGHVS and CDR2 FNYEAQ. CDR3: CASSLAQGLRNEQFF. CDR3 DNA sequence: TGTGCCAGCAGCTTAGCGCAGGGATTAAGGAATGAGCAGTTCTTC.

V and J are TRBV5-1 and TRBJ2-1; D is unclear. Germline V gene data show CDR1 as SGHRS and CDR2 as YFSETQ. With 0 bases removed from V and 3 bases from J, the gap between germline ends came to 10 bases. The CDR3 spans 15 residues. The CDR3 region has the DNA TGCGCCAGCAGCTTGGAGGAGCCCGTCTACAATGAGCAGTTCTTC. Protein sequence: CASSLEEPVYNEQFF.

This clone was counted a few times. The chain has TRBV13 and TRBJ2-7, with D tentatively TRBD1 (6 bases). The CDR3 is made up of 14 amino acids. Between the trimmed V and J ends, which lost 5 bases and 0 bases, there was a span of 11 bases. The V gene's germline CDR1 is PRHDT and CDR2 FYEKMQ (reference sequence). The CDR3 protein is CASSMDRASYEQYF. CDR3 DNA: TGTGCCAGCAGCATGGACAGAGCCTCCTACGAGCAGTACTTC.

This chain links TRBV11-2 with TRBJ2-5; D may be TRBD2 (5 bases). The CDR3 spans 14 residues. V was pared by 1 base and J by 1 base, with 7 bases between. Germline V gene sequence: CDR1 SGHAT, CDR2 FQNNGV. In DNA form, the CDR3 reads TGTGCCAGCAGCTTAGCCGGGGTCCAAGAGACCCAGTACTTC. It is translated as CASSLAGVQETQYF.